This T cell receptor beta chain comes out of a study of T-cell reconstitution after alpha-beta-depleted transplantation in children listed by TCRdb under 2016. In the study overall: Using TCR repertoire profiling, the study quantitatively followed how T-cell immune reconstitution unfolded in children after TCRalphabeta/CD19-depleted allogeneic hematopoietic cell transplantation. Summary of the overall study and its limitations: Over the following months the frequencies of hyperexpanded clones went down, and after one year T-cell counts and TCRbeta diversity were mostly credited to newly produced T cells. In some patients, high TCRbeta diversity at day 60 was attributed to recipient T cells and intrathymic progenitors that had survived conditioning. About two months after transplant, the apparently early recovery of alphabetaT-cell counts reportedly depended on just several hundred clones that had expanded rapidly and came from non-depleted graft cells.

As for this clonotype: It lacks a known antigen. It has no much larger one-base neighbor in the sample; base qualities were not kept.

Libraries were built with PCR. Reads for this sample came from an Illumina HiSeq 2500. To normalize quantification of the TCRbeta repertoire, the TCR libraries were built with molecular barcoding that relied on unique molecular identifiers. TCRdb ran its own pipeline on the public reads, namely fastp trimming at Q25 and MiXCR clone calling, and kept in-frame beta chains. Each entry merges the rows of one CDR3 protein and shows their most common DNA and genes. The sample table shows 500,000 to 650,000 distinct CDR3 sequences, and roughly 13% are seen once. The ten largest account for 2.2% of the sample. According to the study, the label for this sample's treatment or condition signals: allogeneic hematopoietic cell transplantation with graft depleted of TCRalphabeta T cells and CD19 B cells. The children who served as transplant recipients had been given grafts of TCRalphabeta/CD19-depleted allogeneic hematopoietic cells.

Ends trimmed: V by 11 bases, J by 2 bases; bases unmatched to a gene: 8. From cysteine to phenylalanine, the CDR3 is 13 amino acids long. Only the CDR3 portion is preserved as DNA: 39 bases, with reading frame beginning at the first base. The specimen comprised PBMCs, mostly from graft donor cells, sampled 360 days after TCRalphabeta/CD19-depleted stem cell transplant. This clonotype was obtained from a male patient aged 5 to 17 who had a stem cell transplant for acute myeloid leukemia, so the T cells may come from the graft donor. The chain was built from TRBV12-3 or TRBV12-4 and TRBJ2-5; the central 7 bases match TRBD2. This receptor has the CDR3 CAERDYKQETQYF. The DNA sequence follows: TGTGCCGAGAGGGACTACAAACAAGAGACCCAGTACTTC.